What follows are 5 T cell receptor beta chains derived from one specimen sequenced in a study of human versus mouse CDR3 diversity and MHC coevolution. Clones were read by immunoSEQ multiplex PCR, and TCRdb kept only the in-frame ones, dropping some. The profile covers more than 55,000 clones, with 94% appearing a single time and under 20% taken by the ten largest. Sequenced input: naive CD4+ T cells from blood. Described subset: CD45RO-negative CD62L-positive naive CD4 T cells. The receptors here all came from a person aged 55 to 75 in good health.

The chain employs TRBV5-5 and TRBJ2-5; 7 positions agree with TRBD1. V was pared by 4 bases and J by 5 bases, with 11 bases of the junction left unmatched. CDR3 length: 15 amino acids. CDR1 is SGHKS and CDR2 is YYEKEE in the germline V gene (reference sequence). The DNA of the CDR3 is TGTGCCAGCAGCCCACCGGGACAGCCTTTGGAGACCCAGTACTTC. Its protein is CASSPPGQPLETQYF.

The rearrangement uses TRBV19 and TRBJ1-1, with D perhaps TRBD1 (5 bases). Between the trimmed V and J ends, which lost 0 bases and 5 bases, there was a span of 13 bases. This CDR3 has 15 residues. In germline, CDR1 is LNHDA, CDR2 SQIVND (reference sequence). The CDR3 DNA follows: TGTGCCAGTAGTATAGAGAAGTCCCGGGGGACTGAAGCTTTCTTT. This translates into CASSIEKSRGTEAFF.

The chain recombines TRBV11-3 with TRBJ2-7; the match to TRBD2 covers 10 bases. The CDR3 loop spans 15 amino acids. Trimming removed 5 bases from V and 4 bases from J; junction bases left unmatched: 8. Germline V gene sequence: CDR1 SGHNT, CDR2 YENEEA. This CDR3 reads CASSPAASGSYEQYF. CDR3 bases: TGTGCCAGCAGCCCCGCGGCTAGCGGGAGTTACGAGCAGTACTTC.

The chain employs TRBV5-1 and TRBJ1-4, with D unclear. Trimming stripped 4 bases from V and 7 bases from J, with 20 bases between. From germline, CDR1 is SGHRS and CDR2 YFSETQ. This CDR3 spans 16 amino acids. The CDR3 coding sequence is TGCGCCAGCAGCATCTCTCCGCGAGGGCTAGGTGAAAAACTGTTTTTT. Translating it yields CASSISPRGLGEKLFF.

The V and J genes are TRBV29-1 and TRBJ2-5; D might be TRBD1 (5 bases). The CDR3 consists of 13 residues. V lost 6 bases to trimming and J lost 5 bases, with 16 bases between them. CDR1 SQVTM and CDR2 ANQGSEA come from the germline V gene. The DNA for the CDR3 is TGCAGCGTCACGGGCCAAGGGGTGGAGACCCAGTACTTC. This translates into CSVTGQGVETQYF. Full variable domain (outside the CDR3, taken from reference TRBV29-1 and TRBJ2-5): SAVISQKPSRDICQRGTSLTIQCQVDSQVTMMFWYRQQPGQSLTLIATANQGSEATYESGFVIDKFPISRPNLTFSTLTVSNMSPEDSSIYLCSVTGQGVETQYFGPGTRLLVL.